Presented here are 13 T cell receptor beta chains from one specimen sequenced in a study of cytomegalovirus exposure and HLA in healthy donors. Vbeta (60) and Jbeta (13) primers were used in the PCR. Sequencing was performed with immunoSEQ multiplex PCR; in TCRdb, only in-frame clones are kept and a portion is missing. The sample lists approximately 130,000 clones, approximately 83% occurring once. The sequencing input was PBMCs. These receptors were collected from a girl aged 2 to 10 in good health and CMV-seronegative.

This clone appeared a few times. The CDR3 here is CASSLGWATTDTQYF. CDR3 bases: TGTGCCAGCAGCTTAGGTTGGGCAACCACAGATACGCAGTATTTT. The chain is built from TRBV5-6 and TRBJ2-3; D is undetermined. Germline V lookup: CDR1 SGHDT, CDR2 YYEEEE. V lost 2 bases and J lost 2, with 12 bases in between. CDR3 length: 15 amino acids.

As DNA, the CDR3 is TGTGCCAGCAGCTTTCCGGACAGGGAGTATGGCTACACCTTC. Translating it yields CASSFPDREYGYTF. V usage is TRBV7-9 and J usage is TRBJ1-2; 8 nucleotides align to TRBD1. Germline V gene data show CDR1 as SEHNR and CDR2 as FQNEAQ (reference sequence). The CDR3 consists of 14 residues. Losses at the gene ends were 3 bases for V and 5 bases for J; bases not matched to a gene: 5.

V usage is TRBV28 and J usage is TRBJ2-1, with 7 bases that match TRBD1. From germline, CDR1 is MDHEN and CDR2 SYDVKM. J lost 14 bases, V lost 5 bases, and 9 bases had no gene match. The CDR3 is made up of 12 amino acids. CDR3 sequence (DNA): TGTGCCAGCAGTCCAATTACAGGGGCCGAGTTCTTC. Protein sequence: CASSPITGAEFF.

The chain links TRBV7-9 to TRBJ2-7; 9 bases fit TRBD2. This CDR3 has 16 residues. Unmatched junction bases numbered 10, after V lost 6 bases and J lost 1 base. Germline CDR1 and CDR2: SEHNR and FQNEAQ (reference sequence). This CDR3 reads CASSPGVAGVSYEQYF. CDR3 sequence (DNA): TGTGCCAGCAGTCCGGGGGTAGCGGGGGTATCCTACGAGCAGTACTTC. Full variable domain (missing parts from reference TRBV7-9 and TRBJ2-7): DTGVSQNPRHKITKRGQNVTFRCDPISEHNRLYWYRQTLGQGPEFLTYFQNEAQLEKSRLLSDRFSAERPKGSFSTLEIQRTEQGDSAMYLCASSPGVAGVSYEQYFGPGTRLTVT.

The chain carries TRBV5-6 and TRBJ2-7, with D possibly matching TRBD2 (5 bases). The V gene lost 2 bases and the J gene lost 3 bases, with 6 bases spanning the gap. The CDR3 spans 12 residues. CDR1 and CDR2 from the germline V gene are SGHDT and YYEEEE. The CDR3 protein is CASSFGSYEQYF. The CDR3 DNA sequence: TGTGCCAGCAGCTTTGGGAGCTACGAGCAGTACTTC.

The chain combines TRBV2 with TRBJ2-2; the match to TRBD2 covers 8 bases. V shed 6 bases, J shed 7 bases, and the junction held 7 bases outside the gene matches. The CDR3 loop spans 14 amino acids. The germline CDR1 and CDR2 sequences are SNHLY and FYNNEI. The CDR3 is CASSTAGGVGELFF. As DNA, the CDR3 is TGTGCCAGCAGCACTGCCGGGGGGGTCGGGGAGCTGTTTTTT.

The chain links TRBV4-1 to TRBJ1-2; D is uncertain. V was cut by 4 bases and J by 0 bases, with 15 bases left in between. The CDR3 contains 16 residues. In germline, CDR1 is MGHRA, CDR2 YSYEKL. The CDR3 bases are TGCGCCAGCAGCCCAAGGATTGACTCCCCTAACTATGGCTACACCTTC. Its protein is CASSPRIDSPNYGYTF.

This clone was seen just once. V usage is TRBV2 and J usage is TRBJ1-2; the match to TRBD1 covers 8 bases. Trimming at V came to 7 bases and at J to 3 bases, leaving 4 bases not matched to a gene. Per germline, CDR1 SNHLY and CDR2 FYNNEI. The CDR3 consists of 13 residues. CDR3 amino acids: CASIGQGYYGYTF. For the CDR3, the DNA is TGTGCCAGCATAGGACAGGGCTACTATGGCTACACCTTC.

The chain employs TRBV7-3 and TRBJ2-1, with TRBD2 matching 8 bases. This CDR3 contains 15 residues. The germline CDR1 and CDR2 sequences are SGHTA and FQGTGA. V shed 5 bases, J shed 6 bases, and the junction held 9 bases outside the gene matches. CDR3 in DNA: TGTGCCAGCAGCGCACCGGGACTAGGAGCCAATGAGCAGTTCTTC. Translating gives CASSAPGLGANEQFF.

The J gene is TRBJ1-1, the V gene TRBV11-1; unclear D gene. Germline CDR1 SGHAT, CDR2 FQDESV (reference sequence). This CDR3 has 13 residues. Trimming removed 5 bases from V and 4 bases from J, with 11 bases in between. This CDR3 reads CASSTTGLTEAFF. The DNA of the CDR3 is TGTGCCAGCAGCACTACCGGACTCACTGAAGCTTTCTTT.

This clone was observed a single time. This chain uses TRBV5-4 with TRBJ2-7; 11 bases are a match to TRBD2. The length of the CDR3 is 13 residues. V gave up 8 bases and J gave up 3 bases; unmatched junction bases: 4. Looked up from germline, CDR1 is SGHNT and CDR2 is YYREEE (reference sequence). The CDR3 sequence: CASSGGAIYEQYF. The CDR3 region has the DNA TGTGCCAGTAGCGGGGGGGCGATCTACGAGCAGTACTTC.

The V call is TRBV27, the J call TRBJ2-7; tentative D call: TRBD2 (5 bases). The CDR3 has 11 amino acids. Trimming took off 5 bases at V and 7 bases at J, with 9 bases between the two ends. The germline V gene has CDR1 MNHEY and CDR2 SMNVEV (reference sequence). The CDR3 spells CASSRGREQYF. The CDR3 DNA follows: TGTGCCAGCAGTCGGGGTCGGGAGCAGTACTTC.

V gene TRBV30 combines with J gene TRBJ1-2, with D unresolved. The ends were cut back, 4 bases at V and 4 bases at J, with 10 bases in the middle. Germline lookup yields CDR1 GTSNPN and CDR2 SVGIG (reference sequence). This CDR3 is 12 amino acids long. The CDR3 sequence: CAWKASGYGYTF. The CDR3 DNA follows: TGTGCCTGGAAGGCGTCAGGCTATGGCTACACCTTC.